This TCR beta chain was recovered during a study of blood T cell repertoires in COVID-19. Across the study: T cells, B-cell-depleted T cells, or PBMCs provided the cDNA or gDNA that served as material.

Original handling: Amplification with reference gene primers provided the estimates of nucleated cell counts. Measured with immunoSEQ multiplex PCR; TCRdb has only the in-frame clones, and not every one. The DNA was the basis for D and trimming; V, J and clone size are from that table. The sample lists 130,000 to 150,000 clones, approximately 78% occurring once. This clone was recorded many times. J lost 3 bases, V lost 2 bases, and 11 bases had no gene match. This CDR3 has 18 amino acids. Looked up from germline, CDR1 is MNHNS and CDR2 is SASEGT. The specimen sequenced was peripheral blood. The sequence was obtained from a human donor with acute or convalescent COVID-19. The donor label of this sample is uncertain. The chain combines TRBV6-1 with TRBJ1-5, with 9 bases fitting TRBD1. CDR3 loop: CASSEPMPWDRANQPQHF. CDR3 nucleotides: TGTGCCAGCAGTGAACCTATGCCGTGGGACAGGGCCAATCAGCCCCAGCATTTT.